A selection of T cell receptor beta chains follows, all from one sample in a study of vaccination and CD4 T cells after COVID-19. These receptors have no known antigen. From the PCR reads, TCRdb called clonotypes with MiXCR, one entry per CDR3 protein. The sample has tens of thousands of distinct CDR3 sequences, 45% to 60% seen once; the top ten hold approximately 5%. Specimen: CD4+ T cells from blood, cultured in vitro. These receptors were taken from a human donor who had recovered from COVID-19. Both conserved end residues are part of each CDR3. A D gene is named only where the DNA matches it firmly. Clone size is given for some rows only: seen once, a few or many times, or a class if the clone is expanded.

TRBV20-1	-	TRBJ2-7	-	CSAFRGGGNEQYF	TGCAGTGCTTTCAGAGGAGGGGGTAACGAGCAGTACTTC
TRBV27	few	TRBJ2-7	-	CASSLSGGYLEQYF	TGTGCCAGCAGTTTATCAGGAGGGTATCTCGAGCAGTACTTC
TRBV11-2	-	TRBJ2-1	-	CASSSTTQGNLEQFF	TGTGCCAGCAGCTCAACGACACAGGGAAACCTTGAGCAGTTCTTC
TRBV5-4	-	TRBJ2-1	-	CASSLGQVGQTYNEQFF	TGTGCCAGCAGCTTGGGTCAGGTAGGCCAAACCTACAATGAGCAGTTCTTC
TRBV27	medium-sized	TRBJ1-5	-	CASSLGRGVPNQPQHF	TGTGCCAGCAGTTTAGGCAGGGGCGTCCCCAATCAGCCCCAGCATTTT
TRBV7-2	-	TRBJ1-5	-	CASSTNNQPQHF	TGTGCCAGCAGCACTAACAATCAGCCCCAGCATTTT
TRBV20-1	few	TRBJ2-3	-	CSAISLPHPDTQYF	TGCAGTGCTATATCCTTGCCCCACCCAGATACGCAGTATTTT
TRBV6-5	-	TRBJ1-5	-	CASSLADQPQHF	TGTGCCAGCAGTTTGGCGGATCAGCCCCAGCATTTT
TRBV9	-	TRBJ2-1	-	CASSVSHRVNEQFF	TGTGCCAGCAGCGTGAGCCACAGGGTTAATGAGCAGTTCTTC
TRBV12-3/TRBV12-4	-	TRBJ2-2	TRBD2	CASSLGLAVGELFF	TGTGCCAGCAGTTTGGGACTAGCGGTCGGGGAGCTGTTTTTT
TRBV28	-	TRBJ1-1	-	CASPVPLRTEAFF	TGTGCCAGCCCCGTCCCCCTGCGGACTGAAGCTTTCTTT
TRBV19	once	TRBJ1-1	-	CASSSGTQNTEAFF	TGTGCCAGTAGTTCCGGGACACAAAACACTGAAGCTTTCTTT
TRBV3-1	-	TRBJ1-2	TRBD1	CASSRGTVHYGYTF	TGTGCCAGCAGCCGGGGGACAGTTCACTATGGCTACACCTTC
TRBV11-3	few	TRBJ1-1	-	CASKRTASPKAFF	TGTGCCAGCAAAAGAACGGCTTCTCCTAAAGCTTTCTTT
TRBV11-2	few	TRBJ1-4	TRBD1	CASSWAQGDRLFF	TGTGCCAGCAGCTGGGCCCAGGGGGATCGACTGTTTTTT
TRBV30	-	TRBJ1-1	-	CAWSVLDSGTEAFF	TGTGCCTGGAGTGTCCTGGACAGCGGCACTGAAGCTTTCTTT
TRBV6-5	-	TRBJ2-7	-	CASSYSGVEEQYF	TGTGCCAGCAGTTACTCGGGGGTGGAGGAGCAGTACTTC
TRBV7-2	-	TRBJ2-7	-	CASSLTRSEQYF	TGTGCCAGCAGCCTAACTAGAAGCGAGCAGTACTTC
TRBV2	once	TRBJ2-5	TRBD1	CASSPRTGGGETQYF	TGTGCCAGCAGTCCTAGGACAGGGGGGGGAGAGACCCAGTACTTC
TRBV12-3/TRBV12-4	-	TRBJ1-1	-	CASSLWERAEAFF	TGTGCCAGCAGTTTATGGGAGCGCGCTGAAGCTTTCTTT
TRBV5-1	-	TRBJ1-2	-	CASSAGVWGYTF	TGCGCCAGCAGCGCGGGGGTTTGGGGCTACACCTTC
TRBV20-1	-	TRBJ1-2	-	CSARLPRYYYGYTF	TGCAGTGCTAGACTCCCCCGTTATTACTATGGCTACACCTTC
TRBV7-9	-	TRBJ2-2	-	CASSLVLGDTGELFF	TGTGCCAGCAGCTTAGTTTTAGGTGACACCGGGGAGCTGTTTTTT
TRBV28	-	TRBJ1-1	TRBD1	CASSTPGQLMDTEAFF	TGTGCCAGCAGCACCCCGGGACAGCTAATGGACACTGAAGCTTTCTTT
TRBV5-6	-	TRBJ1-5	TRBD1	CASSKKLTGEGNQPQHF	TGTGCCAGCAGCAAAAAATTGACAGGGGAAGGCAATCAGCCCCAGCATTTT
TRBV18	-	TRBJ2-2	-	CASSPLEVTNTGELFF	TGTGCCAGCTCACCATTGGAGGTGACGAACACCGGGGAGCTGTTTTTT
TRBV6-1	-	TRBJ1-1	-	CASRTRGGSTEAFF	TGTGCCAGCAGAACACGAGGGGGGAGCACTGAAGCTTTCTTT
TRBV27	few	TRBJ1-1	TRBD1	CASSYGGGWDTEAFF	TGTGCCAGCAGTTACGGAGGGGGCTGGGACACTGAAGCTTTCTTT
TRBV20-1	few	TRBJ2-2	-	CSAPGGTGELFF	TGCAGTGCTCCCGGGGGTACCGGGGAGCTGTTTTTT
TRBV11-3	few	TRBJ2-2	-	CASSFGGWKDTGELFF	TGTGCCAGCAGCTTTGGTGGGTGGAAGGACACCGGGGAGCTGTTTTTT
TRBV19	-	TRBJ2-3	TRBD2	CASSIGLASTDTQYF	TGTGCCAGTAGTATAGGACTAGCTTCCACAGATACGCAGTATTTT
TRBV20-1	-	TRBJ2-5	-	CSASGLPQETQYF	TGCAGTGCTAGCGGGCTACCTCAAGAGACCCAGTACTTC
TRBV2	-	TRBJ1-3	-	CASSTGTRGNTIYF	TGTGCCAGCAGTACAGGGACCAGAGGAAACACCATATATTTT
TRBV27	-	TRBJ2-1	TRBD2	CASSLRVAGVEQFF	TGTGCCAGCAGTTTGCGGGTAGCGGGAGTAGAGCAGTTCTTC
TRBV27	-	TRBJ1-5	-	CASSSLGRGHQPQHF	TGTGCCAGCAGTTCCTTGGGCAGGGGCCATCAGCCCCAGCATTTT
TRBV27	few	TRBJ2-7	TRBD2	CASSFLIAGKDEQYF	TGTGCCAGCAGTTTCTTGATAGCGGGAAAGGACGAGCAGTACTTC
TRBV2	-	TRBJ1-1	-	CASSVGTVNTEAFF	TGTGCCAGCAGTGTTGGGACGGTGAACACTGAAGCTTTCTTT
TRBV20-1	-	TRBJ1-2	-	CSAKGPILYGYTF	TGCAGTGCCAAGGGGCCCATCCTCTATGGCTACACCTTC
TRBV20-1	-	TRBJ1-1	-	CSATPPGSNTEAFF	TGCAGTGCTACCCCCCCGGGGTCGAACACTGAAGCTTTCTTT
TRBV18	few	TRBJ1-5	-	CASSPIGGLEQPQHF	TGTGCCAGCTCACCAATCGGGGGGCTGGAGCAGCCCCAGCATTTT
TRBV7-6	few	TRBJ2-3	TRBD2	CASSLGPAGGTDTQYF	TGTGCCAGCAGCTTAGGCCCAGCGGGAGGCACAGATACGCAGTATTTT
TRBV7-3	few	TRBJ1-1	-	CASSLTSGDTEAFF	TGTGCCAGCAGCCTTACTTCGGGGGACACTGAAGCTTTCTTT
TRBV20-1	few	TRBJ2-3	-	CSAKGLGDTQYF	TGCAGTGCTAAGGGGCTTGGCGATACGCAGTATTTT
TRBV10-1	-	TRBJ2-1	-	CASSAEGRRSYNEQFF	TGCGCCAGCAGCGCCGAAGGTCGTCGGTCCTACAATGAGCAGTTCTTC
TRBV10-2	-	TRBJ2-1	-	CASSTAPLSNEQFF	TGCGCCAGCTCCACCGCTCCCCTATCCAATGAGCAGTTCTTC
TRBV30	few	TRBJ1-3	-	CAWGQGTIYF	TGTGCCTGGGGCCAGGGCACCATATATTTT
TRBV29-1	-	TRBJ2-7	-	CSASFSYEQYF	TGCAGCGCCTCCTTTTCCTACGAGCAGTACTTC
TRBV6-1	-	TRBJ1-5	-	CASSPSLQGGQPQHF	TGTGCCAGCAGTCCGTCACTACAGGGAGGCCAGCCCCAGCATTTT
TRBV12-3/TRBV12-4	-	TRBJ1-1	-	CASTYFPNTEAFF	TGTGCCAGCACCTATTTTCCGAACACTGAAGCTTTCTTT
TRBV5-4	few	TRBJ2-6	-	CASVSGANVLTF	TGTGCCAGCGTCTCTGGGGCCAACGTCCTGACTTTC
TRBV24-1	-	TRBJ2-3	TRBD1	CATSEAGQGRTDTQYF	TGTGCCACCAGTGAAGCTGGACAGGGAAGGACAGATACGCAGTATTTT
TRBV27	few	TRBJ1-2	-	CASSRSVVGYGYTF	TGTGCCAGCAGTCGTAGTGTGGTGGGCTATGGCTACACCTTC
TRBV24-1	-	TRBJ2-5	-	CATSRQRGETQYF	TGTGCCACCAGTAGGCAACGCGGGGAGACCCAGTACTTC
TRBV20-1	few	TRBJ2-2	TRBD2	CSARGAGVKAGELFF	TGCAGTGCCCGGGGCGCGGGAGTGAAGGCCGGGGAGCTGTTTTTT
TRBV10-1	few	TRBJ2-2	-	CATSRRAGGELFF	TGCGCCACCTCGCGCAGGGCAGGCGGGGAGCTGTTTTTT